These 22 T cell receptor beta chains originate from one sample sequenced in a study of T-cell reconstitution after alpha-beta-depleted transplantation in children. TCRbeta library preparation incorporated unique molecular identifiers. TCRdb reprocessed the PCR reads via MiXCR and lists one record per CDR3 protein. The data contain 200,000 to 300,000 distinct CDR3 sequences, around 12% of them singletons. The material was PBMCs from the stem cell graft donor, obtained from the stem cell graft. The receptors come from a human donor who donated a stem cell graft to a child with acute lymphoblastic leukemia.

The chain links TRBV6-5 to TRBJ1-4; D uncertain. Germline values: CDR1 MNHEY, CDR2 SVGAGI. CDR3 length: 17 amino acids. V was cut by 4 bases and J by 4 bases, with 19 bases left in between. CDR3 DNA: TGTGCCAGCAGTTCCTCTACCCACCCTGGATATAATGAAAAACTGTTTTTT. This gives the protein CASSSSTHPGYNEKLFF.

The CDR3: CASSFGGDRTGELFF. The CDR3 DNA is TGTGCCAGCAGCTTTGGGGGCGACCGGACCGGGGAGCTGTTTTTT. The V call is TRBV7-2, the J call TRBJ2-2; tentatively, D is TRBD1 (6 bases). This CDR3 is 15 amino acids long. V was pared by 3 bases and J by 5 bases, with 13 bases between. Looked up from germline, CDR1 is SGHTA and CDR2 is FQGNSA.

There are many counts of this clonotype. CDR3 region: CASSLVGERWYNEQFF. DNA for the CDR3: TGTGCCAGCAGTTTAGTGGGGGAGAGGTGGTACAATGAGCAGTTCTTC. The genes are TRBV12-3 or TRBV12-4 and TRBJ2-1, with D perhaps given as TRBD1 or TRBD2 (5 bases each). The CDR3 loop spans 16 amino acids. Trimming shortened V by 1 base and J by 4 bases, and 14 bases separated the two germline ends.

There are a few counts of this clonotype. The chain carries TRBV27 and TRBJ1-2; the D is unclear. In germline, CDR1 is MNHEY, CDR2 SMNVEV (reference sequence). CDR3 length: 14 residues. Trimming took 6 bases from V and 8 from J, leaving 19 bases between them. The CDR3 nucleotides are TGTGCCAGCAGGGAGGTGGGCTTGGGCCACGGCTACACCTTC. Residues: CASREVGLGHGYTF.

This clonotype came up many times. The J gene is TRBJ2-1, the V gene TRBV10-3; D possibly uses TRBD1 or TRBD2 (6 bases each). The CDR3 is 18 residues long. Trimming shortened V by 0 bases and J by 5 bases, and 20 bases separated the two germline ends. Germline V gives CDR1 ENHRY, CDR2 SYGVKD. CDR3 in DNA: TGTGCCATCAGTGAGTCGACTCCAACCAGGGGAGGCAACAATGAGCAGTTCTTC. This translates into CAISESTPTRGGNNEQFF.

This clonotype appeared many times. V gene TRBV27 combines with J gene TRBJ2-7, with D possibly being TRBD1 (6 bases). CDR1 MNHEY and CDR2 SMNVEV come from the germline V gene (reference sequence). Trimming removed 4 bases from V and 2 bases from J, with 12 bases in between. The CDR3 contains 14 residues. This CDR3 is CASSSGASTYEQYF. The CDR3 DNA is TGTGCCAGCAGTTCAGGGGCTTCAACCTACGAGCAGTACTTC.

In this sample, this clonotype turned up many times. The chain has TRBV20-1 and TRBJ2-5; D is ambiguous. Trimming stripped 1 base from V and 7 bases from J, with 19 bases between. Germline CDR1 is DFQATT and CDR2 is SNEGSKA (reference sequence). The CDR3 has 15 residues. The CDR3 nucleotides are TGCAGTGCTAGAGCGGGCAGGCGCTCGCAGGTGACCCAGTACTTC. Protein product: CSARAGRRSQVTQYF.

This clonotype showed up many times. The J gene is TRBJ1-2, the V gene TRBV6-1; 7 bases are shared with TRBD1. V lost 10 bases to trimming and J lost 12 bases; unmatched junction nucleotides: 20. Germline V lookup: CDR1 MNHNS, CDR2 SASEGT. The length of the CDR3 is 14 residues. CDR3 sequence: CATQRGQNYLQDTF. The DNA of the CDR3 is TGTGCCACCCAACGGGGACAGAATTATCTCCAGGACACCTTC.

The chain is built from TRBV6-2 or TRBV6-3 and TRBJ1-1; D ambiguous. CDR1 and CDR2 from the germline V gene are MNHEY and SVGEGT. V was cut by 6 bases and J by 5 bases, with 13 bases left in between. CDR3 length: 13 amino acids. The DNA for the CDR3 is TGTGCCAGCAGCTATACAGAACGGACTGAAGCTTTCTTT. Translating gives CASSYTERTEAFF.

This clonotype was seen more than once but under ten times. V is TRBV12-3 or TRBV12-4 and J is TRBJ1-4; D is undetermined. Trimming shortened V by 7 bases and J by 6 bases, and 9 bases separated the two germline ends. CDR3 length equals 12 residues. The CDR3 nucleotides are TGTGCCAGCAATTTGGGGTATGAAAAACTGTTTTTT. It codes for CASNLGYEKLFF.

The CDR3 DNA reads TGTGCCAGCAGCTTTGGCAGTGGCGAGCAGTACTTC. This encodes CASSFGSGEQYF. V usage is TRBV7-9 and J usage is TRBJ2-7; D remains unclear. The CDR3 consists of 12 residues. The germline gives CDR1 SEHNR, CDR2 FQNEAQ (reference sequence). The V end lost 3 bases, the J end lost 6 bases, and 9 bases lay between the germline ends.

Comments on this clonotype: A much bigger clone sits one base away, suggesting this may be a read error. The chain links TRBV20-1 to TRBJ2-2; 9 positions match TRBD1. The CDR3 runs to 16 residues. CDR1 DFQATT and CDR2 SNEGSKA come from the germline V gene (reference sequence). The CDR3 protein is CSARATGTGHTAELFF. CDR3 in DNA: TGCAGTGCTAGGGCGACCGGGACAGGGCACACCGCGGAGCTGTTTTTT.

This clonotype was counted many times. The chain joins TRBV7-2 to TRBJ2-5, with D perhaps matching TRBD2 (5 bases). Looked up from germline, CDR1 is SGHTA and CDR2 is FQGNSA. The CDR3 is made up of 13 amino acids. Between the trimmed V and J ends, which lost 4 bases and 5 bases, there was a span of 11 bases. The DNA of the CDR3 is TGTGCCAGCAGCTCCGAGAGGGCGGAGACCCAGTACTTC. Protein: CASSSERAETQYF.

This clonotype was seen many times. This sequence joins TRBV7-9 and TRBJ2-6; D possibly matches TRBD1 or TRBD2 (5 bases each). CDR1 and CDR2 from the germline V gene are SEHNR and FQNEAQ (reference sequence). Deletions cut 4 bases from V and 2 bases from J, with 15 bases between. The CDR3 covers 17 residues. The chain's CDR3 is CASSSRDADTGANVLTF. DNA of the CDR3: TGTGCCAGCAGCTCCCGGGACGCCGATACTGGGGCCAACGTCCTGACTTTC.

This clonotype was seen ten or more times. The chain has TRBV12-3 or TRBV12-4 and TRBJ1-5; D remains ambiguous. The V end was cut by 5 bases, the J end by 4 bases, with 6 bases between. This CDR3 is built from 12 residues. This chain's CDR3 is CASSPENQPQHF. The CDR3 DNA follows: TGTGCCAGCAGTCCGGAGAATCAGCCCCAGCATTTT.

This clonotype was detected many times. This chain joins TRBV6-6 and TRBJ2-1, with 7 bases identical to TRBD2. Germline CDR1 reads MNHNY; CDR2 reads SVGAGI (reference sequence). The CDR3 spans 13 residues. The DNA of the CDR3 is TGTGCGTCGACGGCGGGAGTACGCAATGAGCAGTTCTTC. Its translation is CASTAGVRNEQFF.

This clonotype was counted at least ten times. The chain joins TRBV20-1 to TRBJ2-1; D call uncertain. The germline CDR1 and CDR2 sequences are DFQATT and SNEGSKA (reference sequence). The CDR3 covers 14 residues. V gave up 3 bases and J gave up 4 bases, with 13 bases separating them. The CDR3 region is CSARTSWQYNEQFF. The CDR3 coding sequence is TGCAGTGCTAGGACGTCTTGGCAGTACAATGAGCAGTTCTTC.

This clonotype was observed at least ten times. The chain has TRBV4-3 and TRBJ2-2; D not certain. The germline V and J ends were trimmed by 0 bases and 5 bases, with 13 bases remaining between them. CDR3 length: 16 amino acids. Germline loops: CDR1 LGHNA, CDR2 YSLEER. CDR3 nucleotides: TGCGCCAGCAGCCAAGATAGGTCAGGACGAACCGGGGAGCTGTTTTTT. This gives the protein CASSQDRSGRTGELFF.

Ten or more counts support this clonotype. This chain uses TRBV7-2 with TRBJ2-1; no definite D call. V dropped 3 bases and J dropped 0 bases, with 12 bases sitting between them. The germline V gene has CDR1 SGHTA and CDR2 FQGNSA. The CDR3 has 16 amino acids. The CDR3 DNA reads TGTGCCAGCAGCTTTATGGGCCCAAGCTCCTACAATGAGCAGTTCTTC. Protein product: CASSFMGPSSYNEQFF.

This clonotype has ten or more counts. The chain recombines TRBV6-1 with TRBJ2-3, with D possibly being TRBD1 or TRBD2 (5 bases each). V lost 8 bases to trimming and J lost 0 bases, with 12 bases between them. The CDR3 is 14 amino acids. Germline V gene sequence: CDR1 MNHNS, CDR2 SASEGT. Here the CDR3 reads CASWGWPSTDTQYF. DNA of the CDR3: TGTGCCAGCTGGGGGTGGCCGAGCACAGATACGCAGTATTTT.

In its sample, this clonotype was seen a few times. This chain joins TRBV4-2 and TRBJ2-7; D possibly corresponds to TRBD2 (6 bases). Germline loops: CDR1 LGHNA, CDR2 YNFKEQ. CDR3 length: 15 amino acids. Trimming took 2 bases from V and 6 from J, leaving 17 bases between them. CDR3 loop: CASSQSGAAGREQYF. CDR3 DNA sequence: TGTGCCAGCAGCCAAAGTGGGGCGGCGGGACGCGAGCAGTACTTC.

To note about this clonotype: With a much larger clone just one base away, this may be a read error. V gene TRBV30 combines with J gene TRBJ1-2; 7 nucleotides line up with TRBD1. This CDR3 has 13 residues. The germline V gene encodes CDR1 GTSNPN and CDR2 SVGIG (reference sequence). The CDR3 coding sequence is TGTACCTGGAGTATTGACAGGGCCTATGGCTACACCTTC. This translates into CTWSIDRAYGYTF. Using reference TRBV30 and TRBJ1-2 for the parts outside the CDR3, the full variable domain is SQTIHQWPATLVQPVGSPLSLECTVEGTSNPNLYWYRQAAGRGLQLLFYSVGIGQISSEVPQNLSASRPQDRQFILSSKKLLLSDSGFYLCTWSIDRAYGYTFGSGTRLTVV.